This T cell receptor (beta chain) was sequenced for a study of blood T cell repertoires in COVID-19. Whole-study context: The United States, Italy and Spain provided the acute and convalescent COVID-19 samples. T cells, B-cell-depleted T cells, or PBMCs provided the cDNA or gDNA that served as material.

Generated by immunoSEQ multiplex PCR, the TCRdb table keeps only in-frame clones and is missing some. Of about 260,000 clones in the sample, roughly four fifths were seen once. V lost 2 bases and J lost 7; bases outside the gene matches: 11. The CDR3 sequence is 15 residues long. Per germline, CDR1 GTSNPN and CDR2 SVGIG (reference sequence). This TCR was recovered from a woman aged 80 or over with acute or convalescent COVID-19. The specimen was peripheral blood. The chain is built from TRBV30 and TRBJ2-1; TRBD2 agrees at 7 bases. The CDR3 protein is CAWSSFSGLANEQFF. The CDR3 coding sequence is TGTGCCTGGAGTTCGTTTAGCGGGTTGGCGAATGAGCAGTTCTTC.